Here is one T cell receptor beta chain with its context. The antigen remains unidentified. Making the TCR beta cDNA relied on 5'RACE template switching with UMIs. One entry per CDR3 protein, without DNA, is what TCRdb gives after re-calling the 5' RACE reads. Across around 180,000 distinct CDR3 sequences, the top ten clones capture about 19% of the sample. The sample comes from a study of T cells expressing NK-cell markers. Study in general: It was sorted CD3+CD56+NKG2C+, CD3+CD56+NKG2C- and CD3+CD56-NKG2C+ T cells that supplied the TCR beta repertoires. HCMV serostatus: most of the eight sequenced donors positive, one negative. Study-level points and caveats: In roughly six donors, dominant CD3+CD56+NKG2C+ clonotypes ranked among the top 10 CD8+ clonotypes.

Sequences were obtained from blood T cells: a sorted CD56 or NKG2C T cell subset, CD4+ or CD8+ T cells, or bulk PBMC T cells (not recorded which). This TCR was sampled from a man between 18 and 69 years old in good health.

The CDR3 is CASSRGPSYNEQFF. This chain uses TRBV12-3 or TRBV12-4 with TRBJ2-1. The CDR3 extends over 14 amino acids.